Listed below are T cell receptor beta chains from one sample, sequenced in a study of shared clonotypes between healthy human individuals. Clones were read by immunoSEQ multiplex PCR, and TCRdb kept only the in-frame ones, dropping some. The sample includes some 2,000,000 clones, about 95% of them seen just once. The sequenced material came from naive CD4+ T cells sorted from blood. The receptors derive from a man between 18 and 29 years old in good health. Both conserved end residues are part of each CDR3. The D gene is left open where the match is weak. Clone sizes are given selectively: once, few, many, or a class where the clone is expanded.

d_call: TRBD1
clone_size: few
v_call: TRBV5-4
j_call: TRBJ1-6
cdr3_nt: TGTGCCAGCAGCCGACAGGGATCGAATTCACCCCTCCACTTT
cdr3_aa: CASSRQGSNSPLHF

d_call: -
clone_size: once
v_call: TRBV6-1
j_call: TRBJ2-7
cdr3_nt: TGTGCCAGCAGGCGTGGGACGGGGAGCTCCTACGAGCAGTACTTC
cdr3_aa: CASRRGTGSSYEQYF

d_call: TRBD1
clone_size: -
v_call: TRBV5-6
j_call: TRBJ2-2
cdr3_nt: TGTGCCAGCAGCCCCTGGGACAGAAAGAACACCGGGGAGCTGTTTTTT
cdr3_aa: CASSPWDRKNTGELFF

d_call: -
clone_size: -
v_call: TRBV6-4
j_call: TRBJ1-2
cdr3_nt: TGTGCCAGCAGTACTACTCAAGACTCTGGCTACACCTTC
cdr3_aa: CASSTTQDSGYTF

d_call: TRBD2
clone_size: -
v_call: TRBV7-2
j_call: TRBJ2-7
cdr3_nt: TGTGCCAGCAGCTTAGGGCTAGCGGATAACTACGAGCAGTACTTC
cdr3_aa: CASSLGLADNYEQYF

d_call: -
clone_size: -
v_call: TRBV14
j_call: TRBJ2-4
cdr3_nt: TGTGCCAGCAGCCTGGGGGGCAGCTGGTTTGACAAAAACATTCAGTACTTC
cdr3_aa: CASSLGGSWFDKNIQYF

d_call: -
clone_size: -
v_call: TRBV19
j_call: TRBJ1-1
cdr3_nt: TGTGCCAGTAGTACCTTAACAGGGAAGAACACTGAAGCTTTCTTT
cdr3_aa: CASSTLTGKNTEAFF

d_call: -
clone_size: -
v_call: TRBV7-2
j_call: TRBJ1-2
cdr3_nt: TGTGCCAGCAGCCCCCCAGGGATCTATGGCTACACCTTC
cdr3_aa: CASSPPGIYGYTF

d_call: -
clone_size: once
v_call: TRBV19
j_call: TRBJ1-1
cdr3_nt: TGTGCCAGTAGTATTCCGGGGGGCCTTATGAACACTGAAGCTTTCTTT
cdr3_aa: CASSIPGGLMNTEAFF

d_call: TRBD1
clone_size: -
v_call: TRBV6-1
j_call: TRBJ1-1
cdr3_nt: TGTGCCAGCAGTGAAGGGACAGGGGGCACTGAAGCTTTCTTT
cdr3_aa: CASSEGTGGTEAFF